This T cell receptor (beta chain) appears in the sequencing data of a study of spatial heterogeneity in lung cancer. Specified time point: sample taken at primary tumor resection. Without sorting, whole RNA was sequenced from tumor, nontumor lung or frozen PBMC. TCR cDNA molecules each had a unique molecular identifier. Via MiXCR, TCRdb re-called the 5' RACE reads, giving one row per CDR3 protein. This table holds about 6,100 distinct CDR3 sequences, roughly 7.3% found once. Germline-derived CDR1 and CDR2 are SGHTA and FQGNSA. This CDR3 spans 13 amino acids. The V end was cut by 4 bases, the J end by 15 bases, with 18 bases between.

The sample was normal lung tissue next to the tumor, taken at surgery. The chain combines TRBV7-2 with TRBJ1-4, with D unclear. The clonotype comes from a female donor with early-stage non-small cell lung cancer. CDR3 amino acids: CASSSDTTGRLFF. The CDR3 region has the DNA TGTGCCAGCAGCTCAGACACGACCGGGAGGTTGTTTTTT. The full variable domain, with the rest looked up from reference TRBV7-2 and TRBJ1-4, is GAGVSQSPSNKVTEKGKDVELRCDPISGHTALYWYRQSLGQGLEFLIYFQGNSAPDKSGLPSDRFSAERTGGSVSTLTIQRTQQEDSAVYLCASSSDTTGRLFFGSGTQLSVL.